The 3 T cell receptor beta chains below were found in one sample sequenced in a study of shared clonotypes between healthy human individuals. Some clones are missing from TCRdb's copy, which holds only in-frame ones; the method was immunoSEQ multiplex PCR. The sample contains some 2,100,000 clones, under 97% of which appear only once. What was sequenced was naive CD4+ T cells sorted from blood. Sample subset: CD45RA+ positively selected. All receptors derive from a man between 18 and 35 years old in good health.

This chain connects TRBV7-2 to TRBJ1-5, with 8 bases matching TRBD1. The length of the CDR3 is 15 residues. CDR1 and CDR2 (germline): SGHTA, FQGNSA. V lost 4 bases to trimming and J lost 2 bases; unmatched junction nucleotides: 4. CDR3 residues: CASSSSGGGNQPQHF. CDR3 bases: TGTGCCAGCAGCTCCTCAGGGGGCGGCAATCAGCCCCAGCATTTT.

V is TRBV9 and J is TRBJ2-3; 14 positions agree with TRBD2. The CDR3 totals 16 residues. Trimming at V came to 3 bases and at J to 4 bases, leaving 4 bases not matched to a gene. Germline assignment: CDR1 SGDLS and CDR2 YYNGEE. CDR3 nucleotides: TGTGCCAGCAGCGCCGGACTAGCGGGAGGCCCAGATACGCAGTATTTT. Its translation is CASSAGLAGGPDTQYF.

On this clone: The same CDR3 is also encoded by other DNA sequences in this sample. The chain carries TRBV7-9 and TRBJ2-3; 8 positions agree with TRBD2. Per the germline V gene, CDR1 is SEHNR and CDR2 is FQNEAQ (reference sequence). The V segment lost 1 base and the J segment 0 bases; nucleotides outside the gene matches: 3. The CDR3 is 16 amino acids. CDR3 protein: CASSLGAGESTDTQYF. The CDR3 DNA sequence: TGTGCCAGCAGCTTAGGAGCGGGGGAAAGCACAGATACGCAGTATTTT.